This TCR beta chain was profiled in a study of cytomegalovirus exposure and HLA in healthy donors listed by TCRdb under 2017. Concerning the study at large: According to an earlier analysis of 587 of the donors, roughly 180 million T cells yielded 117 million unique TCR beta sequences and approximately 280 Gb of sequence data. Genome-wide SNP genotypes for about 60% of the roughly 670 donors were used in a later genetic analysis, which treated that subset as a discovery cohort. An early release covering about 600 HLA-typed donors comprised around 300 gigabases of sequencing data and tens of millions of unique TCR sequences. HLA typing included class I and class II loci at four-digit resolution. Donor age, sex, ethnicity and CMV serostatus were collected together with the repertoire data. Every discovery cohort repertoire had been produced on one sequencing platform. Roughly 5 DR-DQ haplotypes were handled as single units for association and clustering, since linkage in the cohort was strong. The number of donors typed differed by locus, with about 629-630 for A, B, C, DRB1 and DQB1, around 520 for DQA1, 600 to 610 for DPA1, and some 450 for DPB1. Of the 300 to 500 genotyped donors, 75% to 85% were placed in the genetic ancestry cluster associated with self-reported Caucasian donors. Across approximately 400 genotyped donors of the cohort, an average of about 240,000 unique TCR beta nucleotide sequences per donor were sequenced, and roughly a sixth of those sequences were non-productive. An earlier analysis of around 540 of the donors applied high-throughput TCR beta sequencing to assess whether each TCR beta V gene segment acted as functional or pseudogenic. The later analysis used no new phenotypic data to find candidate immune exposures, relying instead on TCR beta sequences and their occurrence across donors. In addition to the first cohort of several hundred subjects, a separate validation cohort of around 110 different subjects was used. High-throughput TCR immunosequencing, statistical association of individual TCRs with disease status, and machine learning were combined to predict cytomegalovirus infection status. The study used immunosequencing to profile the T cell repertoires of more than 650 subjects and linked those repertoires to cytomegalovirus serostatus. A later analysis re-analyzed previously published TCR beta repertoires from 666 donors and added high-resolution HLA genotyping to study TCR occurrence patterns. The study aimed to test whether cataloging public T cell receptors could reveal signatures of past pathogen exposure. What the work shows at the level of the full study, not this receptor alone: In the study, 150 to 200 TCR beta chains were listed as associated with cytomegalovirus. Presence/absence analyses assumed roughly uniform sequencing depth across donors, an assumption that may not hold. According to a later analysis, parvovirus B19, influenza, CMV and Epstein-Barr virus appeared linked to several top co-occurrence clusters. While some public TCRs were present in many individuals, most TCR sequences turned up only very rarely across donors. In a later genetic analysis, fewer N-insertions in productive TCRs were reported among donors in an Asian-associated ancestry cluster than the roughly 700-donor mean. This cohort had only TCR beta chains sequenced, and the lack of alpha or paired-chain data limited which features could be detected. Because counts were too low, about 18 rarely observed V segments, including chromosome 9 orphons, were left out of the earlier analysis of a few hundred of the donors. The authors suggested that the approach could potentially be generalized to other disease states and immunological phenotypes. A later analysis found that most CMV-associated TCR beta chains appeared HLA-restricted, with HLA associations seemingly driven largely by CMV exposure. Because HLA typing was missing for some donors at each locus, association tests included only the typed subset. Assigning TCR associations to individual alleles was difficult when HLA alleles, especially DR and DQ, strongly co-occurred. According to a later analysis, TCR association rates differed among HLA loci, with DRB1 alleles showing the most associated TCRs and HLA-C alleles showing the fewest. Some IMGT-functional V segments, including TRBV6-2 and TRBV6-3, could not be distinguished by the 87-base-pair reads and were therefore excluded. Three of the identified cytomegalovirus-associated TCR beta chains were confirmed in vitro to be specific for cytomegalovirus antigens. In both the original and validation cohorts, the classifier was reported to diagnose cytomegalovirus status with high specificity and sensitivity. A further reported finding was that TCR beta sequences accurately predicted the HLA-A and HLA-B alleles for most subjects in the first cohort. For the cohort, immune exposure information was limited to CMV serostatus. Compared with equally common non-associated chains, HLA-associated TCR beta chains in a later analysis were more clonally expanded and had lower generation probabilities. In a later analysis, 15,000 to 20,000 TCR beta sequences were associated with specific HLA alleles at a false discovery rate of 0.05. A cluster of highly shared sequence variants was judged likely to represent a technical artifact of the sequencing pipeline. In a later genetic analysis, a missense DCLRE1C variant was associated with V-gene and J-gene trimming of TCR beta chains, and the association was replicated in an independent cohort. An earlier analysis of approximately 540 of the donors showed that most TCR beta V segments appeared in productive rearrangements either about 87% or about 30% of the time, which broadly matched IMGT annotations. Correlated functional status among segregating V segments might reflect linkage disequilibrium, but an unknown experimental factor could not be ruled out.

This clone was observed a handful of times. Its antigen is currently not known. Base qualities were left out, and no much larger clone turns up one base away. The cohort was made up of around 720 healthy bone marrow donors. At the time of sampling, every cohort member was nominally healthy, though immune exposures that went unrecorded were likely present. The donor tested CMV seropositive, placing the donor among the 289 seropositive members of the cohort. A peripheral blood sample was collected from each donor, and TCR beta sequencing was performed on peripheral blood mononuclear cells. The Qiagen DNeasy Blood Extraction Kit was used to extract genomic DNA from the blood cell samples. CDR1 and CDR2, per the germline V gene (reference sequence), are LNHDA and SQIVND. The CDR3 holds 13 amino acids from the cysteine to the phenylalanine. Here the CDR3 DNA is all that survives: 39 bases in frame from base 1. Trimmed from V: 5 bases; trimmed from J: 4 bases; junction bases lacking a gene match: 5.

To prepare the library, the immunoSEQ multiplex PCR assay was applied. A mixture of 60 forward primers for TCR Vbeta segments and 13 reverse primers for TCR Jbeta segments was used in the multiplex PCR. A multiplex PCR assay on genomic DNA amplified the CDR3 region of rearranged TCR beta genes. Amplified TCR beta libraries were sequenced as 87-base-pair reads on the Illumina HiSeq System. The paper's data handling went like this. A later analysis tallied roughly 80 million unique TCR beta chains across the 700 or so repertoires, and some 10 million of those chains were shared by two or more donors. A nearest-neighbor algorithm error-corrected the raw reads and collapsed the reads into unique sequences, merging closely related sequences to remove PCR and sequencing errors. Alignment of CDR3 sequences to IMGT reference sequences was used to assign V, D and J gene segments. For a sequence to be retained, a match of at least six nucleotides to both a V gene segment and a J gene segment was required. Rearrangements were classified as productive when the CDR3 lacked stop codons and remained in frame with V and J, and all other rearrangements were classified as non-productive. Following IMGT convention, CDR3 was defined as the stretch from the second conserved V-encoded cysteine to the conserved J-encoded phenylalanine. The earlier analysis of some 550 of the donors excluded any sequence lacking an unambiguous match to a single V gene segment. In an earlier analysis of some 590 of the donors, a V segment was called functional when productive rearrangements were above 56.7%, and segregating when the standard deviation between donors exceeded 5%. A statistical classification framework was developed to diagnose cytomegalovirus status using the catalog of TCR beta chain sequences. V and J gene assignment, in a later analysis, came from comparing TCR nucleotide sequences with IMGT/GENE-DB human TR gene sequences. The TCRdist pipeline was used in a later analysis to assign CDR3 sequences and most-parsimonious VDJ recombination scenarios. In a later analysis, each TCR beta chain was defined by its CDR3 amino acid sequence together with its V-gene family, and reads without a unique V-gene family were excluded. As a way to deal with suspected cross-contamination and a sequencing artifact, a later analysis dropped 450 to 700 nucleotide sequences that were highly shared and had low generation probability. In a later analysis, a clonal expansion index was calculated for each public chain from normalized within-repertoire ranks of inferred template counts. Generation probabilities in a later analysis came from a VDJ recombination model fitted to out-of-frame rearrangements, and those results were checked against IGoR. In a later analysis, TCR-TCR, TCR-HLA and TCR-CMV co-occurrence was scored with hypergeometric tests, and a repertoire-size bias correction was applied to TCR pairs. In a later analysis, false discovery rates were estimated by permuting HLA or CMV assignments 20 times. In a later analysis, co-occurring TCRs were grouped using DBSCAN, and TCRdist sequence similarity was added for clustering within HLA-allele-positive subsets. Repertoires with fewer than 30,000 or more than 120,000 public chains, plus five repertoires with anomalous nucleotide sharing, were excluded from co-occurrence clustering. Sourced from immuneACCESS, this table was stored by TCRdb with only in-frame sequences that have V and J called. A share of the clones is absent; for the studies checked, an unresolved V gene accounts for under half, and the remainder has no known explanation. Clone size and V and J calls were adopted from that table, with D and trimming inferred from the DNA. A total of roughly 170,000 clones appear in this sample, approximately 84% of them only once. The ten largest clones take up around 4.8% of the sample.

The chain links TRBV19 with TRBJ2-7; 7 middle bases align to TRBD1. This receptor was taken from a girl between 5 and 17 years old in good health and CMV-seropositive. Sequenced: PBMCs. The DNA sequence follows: TGTGCCAGTAGTGCCACGACAGGGTACGAGCAGTACTTC. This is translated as CASSATTGYEQYF.